The entry that follows covers one T cell receptor beta chain sequence. Its antigen is still unknown. The data belong to a study of OX40 agonist ivuxolimab in advanced cancers. Study-wide results and limits: It was also the case that some nonresponders had low normalized T-cell clonal expansion.

TCRdb keeps only in-frame clones here, not all; method: immunoSEQ multiplex PCR. Here the sample spans tens of thousands of clones, roughly nine tenths being singletons. Germline V gene lookup returns CDR1 LGHNA and CDR2 YNFKEQ. Trimming removed 2 bases from V and 0 bases from J, with 7 bases in between. This CDR3 is 14 amino acids long. The TCR comes from an adult with an advanced solid tumor such as melanoma, head and neck, liver or kidney cancer. The chain joins TRBV4-2 to TRBJ1-1, with TRBD1 as a possible D gene (5 bases). The source was CD4+ or CD8+ T cells sorted from blood, collected in a trial of the OX40 agonist ivuxolimab. For the CDR3, the DNA is TGTGCCAGCAGCCAACCGGGGCTGAACACTGAAGCTTTCTTT. This encodes CASSQPGLNTEAFF.